This record looks at one T cell receptor (beta chain) sequence and its context. This clonotype was picked up a small number of times. What this receptor recognizes is not known. Within one base of it there is no much larger clone, and no base qualities were kept. According to the germline V gene, CDR1 reads SGHAT and CDR2 reads FQNNGV. The trim is 3 bases for V and 1 base for J, with a gap of 10 bases between the germline ends. Spanning cysteine to phenylalanine, the CDR3 consists of 16 amino acids. The read is trimmed to its CDR3 DNA, 48 bases read in frame from base 1. The data were obtained in a study of T cell repertoires in cytomegalovirus infection (dated 2019 in TCRdb). Background on the whole study: Alongside well-studied HLA-B-restricted epitopes, the peptide stimulations were aimed at recently identified HLA-C-restricted CMV epitopes, whose presentation resists viral immunomodulation. Donor HLA type was relevant to the analysis, because carriage of CMV infection together with the matching HLA type was indicated by public TCR beta signatures. Overall study results and their limits: Carriers of CMV infection plus the relevant HLA type were discriminated by the cumulative frequency of public TCR beta family members in the study cohort and in an independent roughly 370-donor cohort. The ex vivo response was dominated by HLA-C-restricted CMV-specific TCR beta clonotypes, which also provided the single most frequent clonotype in two of eight donors.

For sequencing, an Illumina HiSeq 1500 was employed. Using fastp trimming at Q25 and MiXCR clonotype assembly, TCRdb reanalyzed the public sequencing data and kept in-frame beta chains. Each record represents a unique CDR3 protein, reported with the most common genes and DNA among its rows. Across this sample there are 550,000 to 850,000 distinct CDR3 sequences, with roughly 33% seen only once. The ten largest account for around a sixth of the sample. The treatment or condition tag for this specimen amounts to: in vitro stimulation with specific CMV peptide epitopes to enrich CMV-specific T cells. The sample consisted of cultured PBMCs, taken from culture after CMV antigen stimulation. The receptor's source is a human donor in good health (CMV status not recorded). Some clones in this sample may be carry-over from other donors' samples. The chain links TRBV11-2 with TRBJ2-6; the D assignment is uncertain and may be TRBD1 or TRBD2, with 5 bases supporting each. The nucleotides are TGTGCCAGCAGCTTTAGGGGCGGGTCTGGGGCCAACGTCCTGACTTTC. Its amino acids are CASSFRGGSGANVLTF.